This T cell receptor beta chain was observed in a study of post-analysis software for immune sequencing data. Study-wide results and limits: The study found TRBV5-6, TRBV5-1 and TRBV20-1 among five or six TRBV segments more frequent in patients than controls.

Included in the TCR beta cDNA libraries were unique molecular identifiers. TCRdb re-called the PCR reads with MiXCR, one entry per CDR3 protein. The sample has some 240,000 distinct CDR3 sequences, 35% to 40% seen once. In regard to this clonotype: Antigen: not known.

Per the germline V gene, CDR1 is DFQATT and CDR2 is SNEGSKA (reference sequence). The CDR3 totals 20 residues. J was trimmed by 3 bases and V by 1 base; bases with no gene match: 17. The rearrangement uses TRBV20-1 and TRBJ2-3; 12 bases are shared with TRBD2. This receptor was taken from a girl aged 10-17 years with multiple sclerosis. The specimen was blood. The CDR3 protein is CSARGLPSPSGGAGTDTQYF. For the CDR3, the DNA is TGCAGTGCTAGAGGCCTACCCTCCCCTAGCGGGGGGGCCGGGACAGATACGCAGTATTTT.